Sequencing of this TCR beta chain was carried out in a study of blood T cell repertoires in COVID-19. Turning to the study itself: Samples came from the United States, Italy and Spain, spanning acute and convalescent COVID-19. Sample material is recorded as cDNA or gDNA derived from T cells, B-cell-depleted T cells, or PBMCs.

Study processing details: By means of reference gene primer amplification, nucleated cell counts were estimated. Assay: immunoSEQ multiplex PCR; the TCRdb copy retains only in-frame clones and omits some. V and J calls and clone size are those listed in that table; D and trimming were worked out from the DNA. The sample carries under 200,000 clones, over 70% recorded once. Germline lookup yields CDR1 LNHDA and CDR2 SQIVND (reference sequence). This CDR3 comprises 14 residues. V gave up 7 bases and J gave up 4 bases; unmatched junction bases: 7. This chain joins TRBV19 and TRBJ1-1; 9 bases match TRBD1. Material for sequencing was peripheral blood. This clonotype was sampled from a woman over 75 with active or convalescent COVID-19. Written as DNA, the CDR3 is TGTGCCAGTACCCCGGGACAGGGAAGCACTGAAGCTTTCTTT. Amino acid sequence: CASTPGQGSTEAFF. The full variable domain, rest sourced from reference TRBV19 and TRBJ1-1, is DGGITQSPKYLFRKEGQNVTLSCEQNLNHDAMYWYRQDPGQGLRLIYYSQIVNDFQKGDIAEGYSVSREKKESFPLTVTSAQKNPTAFYLCASTPGQGSTEAFFGQGTRLTVV.